Each of the 27 T cell receptor beta chains below was sequenced from the same sample in a study of cytomegalovirus exposure and HLA in healthy donors. The PCR had 60 Vbeta and 13 Jbeta primers. Method: immunoSEQ multiplex PCR; TCRdb's copy keeps in-frame clones and lacks some. The sample holds under 200,000 clones, 75% seen once. The sequenced sample was PBMCs. The receptors shown here come from a female donor in good health and CMV-seronegative.

This chain joins TRBV9 and TRBJ1-1; D gene ambiguous. Trimming cost V 3 bases and J 7 bases, with 13 bases left between them. Germline loops: CDR1 SGDLS, CDR2 YYNGEE. The CDR3 length is 13 residues. The CDR3 is CASSGGARGEAFF. DNA for the CDR3: TGTGCCAGCAGCGGAGGAGCTCGTGGTGAAGCTTTCTTT.

The chain employs TRBV6-1 and TRBJ2-2, with 9 bases matching TRBD1. Germline CDR1 and CDR2: MNHNS and SASEGT. CDR3 length: 13 residues. The V gene end was trimmed by 4 bases and the J gene end by 7 bases; junction bases not matched to a gene: 1. The CDR3 sequence: CASSGTGDGELFF. CDR3 DNA sequence: TGTGCCAGCAGTGGGACAGGGGACGGGGAGCTGTTTTTT.

The chain is built from TRBV28 and TRBJ1-1; 7 bases map to TRBD1. The CDR3 has 11 amino acids. Looked up from germline, CDR1 is MDHEN and CDR2 is SYDVKM. V lost 5 bases to trimming and J lost 10 bases; unmatched junction nucleotides: 4. Here the CDR3 reads CASSLGTVAFF. Here the CDR3 DNA reads TGTGCCAGCAGTCTGGGGACAGTAGCTTTCTTT. Looking up the rest from reference TRBV28 and TRBJ1-1 gives the full variable domain: DVKVTQSSRYLVKRTGEKVFLECVQDMDHENMFWYRQDPGLGLRLIYFSYDVKMKEKGDIPEGYSVSREKKERFSLILESASTNQTSMYLCASSLGTVAFFGQGTRLTVV.

The V call is TRBV6-5, the J call TRBJ2-7; no clear D gene. Trimming took off 6 bases at V and 2 bases at J, with 14 bases between the two ends. CDR3 length equals 14 residues. Germline V gives CDR1 MNHEY, CDR2 SVGAGI. CDR3 sequence reads: CASSRTDTTYEQYF. CDR3 nucleotides: TGTGCCAGCAGCCGAACCGACACGACCTACGAGCAGTACTTC.

The chain has TRBV27 and TRBJ2-7, with a possible D match to TRBD2 (7 bases). Germline CDR1 MNHEY, CDR2 SMNVEV (reference sequence). Between the trimmed V and J ends, which lost 0 bases and 4 bases, there was a span of 13 bases. The CDR3 is 15 residues long. The DNA of the CDR3 is TGTGCCAGCAGTTTATCAGCACAGGGAGGGTACGAGCAGTACTTC. Translation gives CASSLSAQGGYEQYF.

The chain combines TRBV4-3 with TRBJ2-1; 10 positions agree with TRBD2. The germline V gene encodes CDR1 LGHNA and CDR2 YSLEER. The CDR3 length is 16 residues. Trimming removed 0 bases from V and 8 bases from J; junction bases left unmatched: 7. CDR3 nucleotides: TGCGCCAGCAGCCAAGATTGGACTAGCGGCGTCCATGAGCAGTTCTTC. Protein product: CASSQDWTSGVHEQFF.

V is TRBV18 and J is TRBJ1-2; 8 positions match TRBD1. The V segment lost 8 bases and the J segment 5 bases; nucleotides outside the gene matches: 7. This CDR3 has 13 residues. The germline V gene has CDR1 KGHSH and CDR2 LQKENI. The CDR3 bases are TGTGCCAGCCGGACAGGGACCGAATATGGCTACACCTTC. Translated, it gives CASRTGTEYGYTF.

The chain links TRBV6-5 to TRBJ2-2, with D uncertain. Deletions cut 0 bases from V and 6 bases from J, with 5 bases between. CDR1 is MNHEY, CDR2 SVGAGI, per germline. This CDR3 has 13 amino acids. CDR3 residues: CASSYSFSGELFF. Here the CDR3 DNA reads TGTGCCAGCAGTTACTCTTTCTCCGGGGAGCTGTTTTTT.

This clone occurred once. This rearrangement joins TRBV6-5 to TRBJ1-1; D is undetermined. The length of the CDR3 is 11 residues. Germline V lookup: CDR1 MNHEY, CDR2 SVGAGI. Trimming left V 2 bases short and J 8 bases short, with 6 bases between. The CDR3 DNA sequence: TGTGCCAGCAGTTACGCCCTAGAAGCTTTCTTT. Encoded protein: CASSYALEAFF.

The J gene is TRBJ1-2, the V gene TRBV2; unclear D gene. Trimming cost V 7 bases and J 0 bases, with 15 bases left between them. The germline CDR1 and CDR2 sequences are SNHLY and FYNNEI. This CDR3 has 15 amino acids. CDR3 nucleotides: TGTGCCAGCACTTTACAAAGAGGAGCTAACTATGGCTACACCTTC. Encoded protein: CASTLQRGANYGYTF.

This chain uses TRBV7-9 with TRBJ2-7; weak D call: TRBD2 (5 bases). The V gene lost 5 bases and the J gene lost 3 bases, with 14 bases spanning the gap. In germline, CDR1 is SEHNR, CDR2 FQNEAQ (reference sequence). There are 14 residues in the CDR3. CDR3 sequence: CASSRSGSNYEQYF. CDR3 bases: TGTGCCAGCAGCCGCAGCGGATCCAACTACGAGCAGTACTTC.

The chain links TRBV7-8 to TRBJ1-2, with D uncertain. The CDR3 is 18 amino acids. Deletions cut 5 bases from V and 0 bases from J, with 22 bases between. Germline loops: CDR1 SGHVS, CDR2 FQNEAQ. CDR3 DNA: TGTGCCAGCAGCCAACCTGCGGGCCTCTCTACCTCTAACTATGGCTACACCTTC. Its protein product is CASSQPAGLSTSNYGYTF.

Concerning this clone: This CDR3 is also generated by other DNA sequences in the sample. This rearrangement joins TRBV28 to TRBJ2-7; D unclear. The CDR3 runs to 13 residues. Germline V gene data show CDR1 as MDHEN and CDR2 as SYDVKM. V shed 6 bases and J shed 4 bases, with 13 bases lying between them. CDR3 DNA sequence: TGTGCCAGCAGCTCGCGCTCCAATTACGAGCAGTACTTC. Translating it yields CASSSRSNYEQYF. The whole variable domain, remainder taken from reference TRBV28 and TRBJ2-7, is DVKVTQSSRYLVKRTGEKVFLECVQDMDHENMFWYRQDPGLGLRLIYFSYDVKMKEKGDIPEGYSVSREKKERFSLILESASTNQTSMYLCASSSRSNYEQYFGPGTRLTVT.

The J gene is TRBJ1-5, the V gene TRBV11-3, with TRBD1 identical over 7 bases. The CDR3 runs 15 residues. The trim removed 5 bases at V and 3 bases at J, leaving 7 bases unmatched. In germline, CDR1 is SGHNT, CDR2 YENEEA. CDR3 sequence reads: CASSHGTAVNQPQHF. CDR3 coding DNA: TGTGCCAGCAGCCACGGGACAGCCGTCAATCAGCCCCAGCATTTT.

The V and J genes are TRBV19 and TRBJ2-7; 10 nucleotides align to TRBD1. There are 13 residues in the CDR3. Looked up from germline, CDR1 is LNHDA and CDR2 is SQIVND (reference sequence). After removal of 5 bases from V and 2 bases from J, the junction contained 0 bases not matched to a gene. For the CDR3, the DNA is TGTGCCAGTAGTGGGACAGGGGCCTACGAGCAGTACTTC. Protein sequence: CASSGTGAYEQYF.

The rearrangement uses TRBV5-1 and TRBJ1-1; weak D call: TRBD1 (6 bases). CDR3 length: 15 amino acids. The V gene lost 4 bases and the J gene lost 4 bases, with 17 bases spanning the gap. Germline V gives CDR1 SGHRS, CDR2 YFSETQ. CDR3 coding DNA: TGCGCCAGCAGCCAGACTCAGGGAGGGGGCACTGAAGCTTTCTTT. Its protein product is CASSQTQGGGTEAFF. Using reference TRBV5-1 and TRBJ1-1 for the parts outside the CDR3, the full variable domain is KAGVTQTPRYLIKTRGQQVTLSCSPISGHRSVSWYQQTPGQGLQFLFEYFSETQRNKGNFPGRFSGRQFSNSRSEMNVSTLELGDSALYLCASSQTQGGGTEAFFGQGTRLTVV.

The J gene is TRBJ2-2, the V gene TRBV10-3; 7 bases map to TRBD1. J gave up 0 bases and V 4 bases, and 5 bases lay outside the gene matches. CDR3 length equals 16 residues. Per germline, CDR1 ENHRY and CDR2 SYGVKD. The CDR3 region is CAISAAGGSNTGELFF. CDR3 DNA: TGTGCCATCAGTGCGGCAGGGGGTTCGAACACCGGGGAGCTGTTTTTT.

V gene TRBV10-1 combines with J gene TRBJ1-4; 7 nucleotides align to TRBD1. CDR3 length: 16 amino acids. CDR1 and CDR2 (germline): WNHNN, SYGVQD (reference sequence). V dropped 5 bases and J dropped 0; count of bases not matched to a gene: 6. The CDR3 loop is CASSPGQAATNEKLFF. CDR3 DNA sequence: TGCGCCAGCAGTCCCGGACAGGCTGCAACTAATGAAAAACTGTTTTTT.

V and J are TRBV2 and TRBJ1-5, with 7 positions matching TRBD1. Germline values: CDR1 SNHLY, CDR2 FYNNEI. The V and J ends lost 5 bases and 0 bases, in that order; junction bases with no gene match: 7. The CDR3 is made up of 16 amino acids. The CDR3 region is CASSLRQGNSNQPQHF. The DNA for the CDR3 is TGTGCCAGCAGTTTAAGACAGGGCAATAGCAATCAGCCCCAGCATTTT.

The CDR3 region has the DNA TGTGCCACAAGACAGGGGGCCTTCCAAAACTATGGCTACACCTTC. It translates to CATRQGAFQNYGYTF. The V gene is TRBV19, the J gene TRBJ1-2, with 10 bases lining up with TRBD1. Germline CDR1 LNHDA, CDR2 SQIVND (reference sequence). CDR3 length: 15 residues. Germline trimming cut 10 bases from V and 2 bases from J; bases unmatched to any gene: 10.

This rearrangement joins TRBV19 to TRBJ1-3; a possible D gene is TRBD1 (5 bases). The V gene lost 5 bases and the J gene lost 3 bases, with 8 bases spanning the gap. The germline V gene has CDR1 LNHDA and CDR2 SQIVND (reference sequence). This CDR3 is 13 amino acids long. CDR3 region: CASSQGIGNTIYF. CDR3 coding DNA: TGTGCCAGTAGTCAGGGTATTGGAAACACCATATATTTT.

This clone showed up just a few times. V gene TRBV28 combines with J gene TRBJ1-3; D is possibly TRBD1 (6 bases). V lost 3 bases and J lost 4, with 10 bases in between. Per germline, CDR1 MDHEN and CDR2 SYDVKM. This CDR3 comprises 14 residues. CDR3 residues: CASSFPQGGNTIYF. The DNA for the CDR3 is TGTGCCAGCAGTTTTCCACAGGGAGGAAACACCATATATTTT.

The chain joins TRBV5-1 to TRBJ2-5, with 9 bases lining up with TRBD2. Trimming removed 4 bases from V and 5 bases from J; junction bases left unmatched: 9. This CDR3 region has 15 residues. From germline, CDR1 is SGHRS and CDR2 YFSETQ. The CDR3 region has the DNA TGCGCCAGCAGCCCTCTGGGCGGGAGGGGTGAGACCCAGTACTTC. Translating it yields CASSPLGGRGETQYF.

This clone was seen a few times. The same CDR3 is also encoded by other DNA sequences in this sample. J is TRBJ2-3 and V is TRBV9; D unclear. V lost 4 bases, J lost 0 bases, and 9 bases lay in between. CDR3 length: 14 residues. CDR1 SGDLS and CDR2 YYNGEE come from the germline V gene. CDR3 nucleotides: TGTGCCAGCAGCCCCCGTACTAGCACAGATACGCAGTATTTT. Protein: CASSPRTSTDTQYF. The complete variable domain, with remaining parts taken from reference TRBV9 and TRBJ2-3, reads DSGVTQTPKHLITATGQRVTLRCSPRSGDLSVYWYQQSLDQGLQFLIQYYNGEERAKGNILERFSAQQFPDLHSELNLSSLELGDSALYFCASSPRTSTDTQYFGPGTRLTVL.

The chain joins TRBV10-2 to TRBJ1-1, with D possibly matching TRBD1 (6 bases). Germline CDR1 WSHSY, CDR2 SAAADI. The CDR3 spans 15 residues. V was clipped by 2 bases and J by 2 bases, with 12 bases between them. CDR3 nucleotide sequence: TGCGCCAGCAGTGAGCCAGGGGCTCAAAACACTGAAGCTTTCTTT. Its protein product is CASSEPGAQNTEAFF.

V gene TRBV13 combines with J gene TRBJ2-2; D not resolved. Deletions cut 3 bases from V and 6 bases from J, with 5 bases between. CDR1 is PRHDT and CDR2 is FYEKMQ in the germline V gene (reference sequence). The CDR3 is 12 amino acids. The CDR3 coding sequence is TGTGCCAGCAGCTTCGGTCCCGGGGAGCTGTTTTTT. This encodes CASSFGPGELFF.

The table lists this clone with a count of one. The chain carries TRBV6-5 and TRBJ1-5, with no clear D. The CDR3 covers 15 residues. Trimming pared 6 bases from V and 7 bases from J, leaving 19 bases between. CDR1 and CDR2 (germline): MNHEY, SVGAGI. CDR3 loop: CASSSPGPGKQPQHF. The CDR3 DNA reads as TGTGCCAGCAGCTCACCCGGGCCGGGGAAACAGCCCCAGCATTTT.